This passage covers 13 T cell receptor beta chains from one sample sequenced in a study of cytomegalovirus exposure and HLA in healthy donors. Primers included in the PCR were 60 Vbeta and 13 Jbeta primers. The data were produced by immunoSEQ multiplex PCR, yet TCRdb's version contains in-frame clones alone and is incomplete. The profile shows some 170,000 clones, nearly 80% of them singletons. The source material was PBMCs. Receptors were obtained from a man aged 18-30 years in good health and CMV-seropositive.

The gene calls are TRBV5-4 and TRBJ2-6; D is undetermined. CDR1 SGHNT and CDR2 YYREEE come from the germline V gene (reference sequence). CDR3 size: 19 residues. The V end was cut by 0 bases, the J end by 1 base, with 17 bases between. The DNA of the CDR3 is TGTGCCAGCAGCTTGGCCATGTTCAGGCCGCAATCTGGGGCCAACGTCCTGACTTTC. Protein: CASSLAMFRPQSGANVLTF. Full variable domain (outside the CDR3, taken from reference TRBV5-4 and TRBJ2-6): ETGVTQSPTHLIKTRGQQVTLRCSSQSGHNTVSWYQQALGQGPQFIFQYYREEENGRGNFPPRFSGLQFPNYSSELNVNALELDDSALYLCASSLAMFRPQSGANVLTFGAGSRLTVL.

The CDR3 nucleotides are TGTGCCAGCAGCTGGAGGACGACCAGCTCCTACGAGCAGTACTTC. Translation: CASSWRTTSSYEQYF. The chain employs TRBV7-8 and TRBJ2-7; weak D call: TRBD2 (5 bases). Trimming took off 4 bases at V and 0 bases at J, with 13 bases between the two ends. Germline V CDR1 and CDR2: SGHVS, FQNEAQ. The CDR3 has 15 residues.

This clone was seen a single time. The chain couples TRBV5-5 to TRBJ2-3, with 10 bases fitting TRBD2. J gave up 0 bases and V 2 bases, and 0 bases lay outside the gene matches. This CDR3 has 15 amino acids. Per the germline V gene, CDR1 is SGHKS and CDR2 is YYEKEE (reference sequence). The DNA of the CDR3 is TGTGCCAGCAGCTTACTAGCGGGGAGCACAGATACGCAGTATTTT. It specifies CASSLLAGSTDTQYF.

The rearrangement joins TRBV27 to TRBJ1-5, with D possibly being TRBD1 (5 bases). CDR3 size: 18 residues. The germline CDR1 and CDR2 sequences are MNHEY and SMNVEV (reference sequence). V gave up 3 bases and J gave up 1 base, with 19 bases separating them. The CDR3 region is CASSFSSGRGESNQPQHF. CDR3 coding DNA: TGTGCCAGCAGTTTTAGTAGTGGCCGGGGGGAGAGCAATCAGCCCCAGCATTTT.

This clone was counted a single time. The V and J genes are TRBV12-5 and TRBJ2-1; 11 bases match TRBD2. Germline V CDR1 and CDR2: LGHNT, FRNRAP. J was trimmed by 4 bases and V by 2 bases; bases with no gene match: 7. CDR3 length: 17 amino acids. The CDR3 protein is CASGLLTSGSGYNEQFF. The DNA of the CDR3 is TGTGCTAGTGGTTTGCTAACTAGCGGGAGTGGGTACAATGAGCAGTTCTTC.

The rearrangement links TRBV6-6 to TRBJ1-4; 11 bases are a match to TRBD1. The germline gives CDR1 MNHNY, CDR2 SVGAGI (reference sequence). This CDR3 is 16 amino acids long. Trimming removed 4 bases from V and 7 bases from J; junction bases left unmatched: 8. The CDR3 here is CASSSPGQGGGEKLFF. CDR3 DNA sequence: TGTGCCAGCAGTTCACCGGGACAGGGGGGAGGTGAAAAACTGTTTTTT.

The chain uses TRBV7-3 and TRBJ2-1; tentative D call: TRBD2 (5 bases). Trimming left V 5 bases short and J 5 bases short, with 13 bases between. CDR1 is SGHTA, CDR2 FQGTGA, per germline. CDR3 length equals 14 residues. CDR3 coding DNA: TGTGCCAGCAGCACGAGGGCTAGTAACAATGAGCAGTTCTTC. Protein sequence: CASSTRASNNEQFF. Based on the CDR3 plus reference TRBV7-3 and TRBJ2-1, the full variable domain is GAGVSQTPSNKVTEKGKYVELRCDPISGHTALYWYRQSLGQGPEFLIYFQGTGAADDSGLPNDRFFAVRPEGSVSTLKIQRTERGDSAVYLCASSTRASNNEQFFGPGTRLTVL.

This chain connects TRBV4-2 to TRBJ1-2, with 8 bases fitting TRBD1. Trimming at V came to 3 bases and at J to 4 bases, leaving 1 base not matched to a gene. In germline, CDR1 is LGHNA, CDR2 YNFKEQ. There are 13 residues in the CDR3. The DNA of the CDR3 is TGTGCCAGCAGCCAGACAGGGGCCTATGGCTACACCTTC. Its protein is CASSQTGAYGYTF.

The chain uses TRBV2 and TRBJ1-1; D not certain. This CDR3 contains 13 residues. The V and J ends lost 2 bases and 9 bases respectively, with 13 bases between them. Germline CDR1 SNHLY, CDR2 FYNNEI. CDR3 loop: CASSETETGKAFF. DNA for the CDR3: TGTGCCAGCAGTGAAACTGAGACGGGGAAAGCTTTCTTT.

This clone came up a few times. The rearrangement links TRBV19 to TRBJ1-5, with TRBD1 matching over 10 bases. Trimming removed 3 bases from V and 2 bases from J; junction bases left unmatched: 4. Germline-derived CDR1 and CDR2 are LNHDA and SQIVND (reference sequence). The CDR3 sequence is 16 residues long. The CDR3 reads CASSIPGTGGNQPQHF. The CDR3 nucleotides are TGTGCCAGTAGTATTCCCGGGACAGGGGGCAATCAGCCCCAGCATTTT.

In this sample, this clone turned up a few times. The V call is TRBV30, the J call TRBJ1-5, with 7 bases identical to TRBD1. Per germline, CDR1 GTSNPN and CDR2 SVGIG (reference sequence). With 6 bases clipped from V and 6 bases from J, the junction kept 8 bases outside the gene matches. The CDR3 covers 13 residues. CDR3 amino acids: CACATGRGQPQHF. For the CDR3, the DNA is TGTGCCTGTGCGACAGGGAGAGGTCAGCCCCAGCATTTT.

The CDR3 region is CASTPGTNEKLFF. The DNA for the CDR3 is TGTGCCAGTACCCCAGGAACTAATGAAAAACTGTTTTTT. The chain carries TRBV19 and TRBJ1-4; D gene ambiguous. The V gene's germline CDR1 is LNHDA and CDR2 SQIVND (reference sequence). CDR3 size: 13 residues. Trimming pared 7 bases from V and 1 base from J, leaving 7 bases between.

This clone has just one count. The chain recombines TRBV30 with TRBJ2-7; TRBD1 agrees at 8 bases. This CDR3 is 11 amino acids long. Germline V lookup: CDR1 GTSNPN, CDR2 SVGIG (reference sequence). V dropped 2 bases and J dropped 7; count of bases not matched to a gene: 1. In DNA form, the CDR3 reads TGTGCCTGGAGTAGGACAGGGGAGCAGTACTTC. Translation: CAWSRTGEQYF.